This TCR beta chain came from a study of glioma-infiltrating T cells (dated by TCRdb to the mid-2010s). With respect to the entire study: Sequencing of TCR alpha- and beta-chain repertoires was performed on glioma tissue, on non-neoplastic brain tissue, and on matched peripheral blood mononuclear cells. To measure how far tissue and blood T-cell populations diverged, each tissue-infiltrating repertoire was compared against the peripheral blood repertoire of the same patient. Three low-grade glioma patients, about eight primary glioblastoma patients and three non-glioma patients contributing non-neoplastic brain tissue were included in the paired cohort. Broad study findings and their caveats: In non-neoplastic patients, VJ-independent divergence between tissue and blood fell below expectation, whereas in all gliomas, and especially in low-grade gliomas, the divergence rose above expectation. Very few CDR3 sequences were shared between tissue and blood, attributed to high CDR3 diversity and limited sampling. Group comparisons rested on small numbers: three non-neoplastic, three low-grade glioma and roughly eight glioblastoma patients.

TCR alpha and beta CDR3 regions were amplified with the iRepertoire nested amplicon-rescue multiplex PCR (arm-PCR) platform from RNA. The input for one-step reverse transcription and amplification was roughly 100-450 ng of either tissue mRNA or PBMC total RNA. After bead purification, a secondary multiplex PCR added Illumina adapters, and libraries were gel-purified between 200 and 400 bp. Internal 6-nucleotide barcodes were carried by the libraries and were used for demultiplexing. Libraries were sequenced on an Illumina MiSeq with 2x220 or 2x250 nucleotide paired-end reads. In the source study's methods: Paired reads were merged using FLASH 1.2.11 and aligned with BWA-MEM to the GRCh37 human genome, and TRA and TRB reads were then extracted. V and J assignment used an IMGT-derived reference of cassette sequences and CDR3 motifs that included pseudogenes. Three-frame translation of reads was performed, and productive CDR3s were defined as those with a C...FGXG motif and no stop codons. Clonotypes were defined as unique combinations of V-J cassette pair and CDR3 amino acid sequence. Reads were filtered by Hamming distance, thresholded by each sample's sequence error rate in mapped regions. The public reads were run again by TCRdb, first through fastp at Q25 and then through MiXCR, and only productive beta chains were kept. CDR3 protein duplicates are merged, each entry listing the most common genes and DNA. Here the V and J calls rest on TCRdb's processing, not on the authors' analysis. Recorded for this sample are some 90,000 distinct CDR3 sequences; around 42% of them occurred a single time. 35% to 40% of the sample is in the top ten clones.

This clonotype came up many times. Its antigen target is currently unknown. No base qualities exist here, and no much larger clone lies one base off it. From a lookup of the germline V gene (reference sequence), CDR1 and CDR2 are DFQATT and SNEGSKA. The CDR3 has 18 amino acids, counting the end cysteine and phenylalanine. Only CDR3 DNA remains: 54 bases, in frame from the first base. V is cut by 6 bases and J by 1 base, and the space between the germline ends is 25 bases. This sequence originates from a human donor with low-grade glioma or glioblastoma, undergoing nonglioma brain surgery, or in good health (not recorded which). The sample consisted of glioma tissue, nonneoplastic brain tissue, or PBMCs (not recorded which). This chain joins TRBV20-1 to TRBJ1-5; TRBD1 is possibly the D segment (6 matching bases). The CDR3 protein: CSAQLNTGNRRSNQPQHF. The sequenced DNA: TGCAGTGCCCAACTTAATACAGGGAATCGCAGAAGCAATCAGCCCCAGCATTTT.